This T cell receptor (beta chain) was sequenced during a study of T cell responses to AZD1222 COVID-19 vaccine. Regarding the study as a whole: Baseline antibody screening turned up just a handful of seropositive AZD1222 recipients. Donors in the cohort were predominantly white British and more often female, and clonal diversity was possibly underestimated.

Looked up from germline, CDR1 is SGHAT and CDR2 is FQNNGV. With 5 bases clipped from V and 7 bases from J, the junction kept 22 bases outside the gene matches. The CDR3 runs to 19 residues. Of note for this clone: Its antigen is unknown.

Libraries were prepared by immunoSEQ multiplex PCR; TCRdb keeps only in-frame clonotypes and omits some of them. The table lists some 200,000 clones, 85% to 90% of them singletons. Material: peripheral blood, obtained 28 days after the second AZD1222 dose. The sequence was collected from an adult who received the AZD1222 COVID-19 vaccine. This chain joins TRBV11-2 and TRBJ2-1; 8 bases line up with TRBD2. Here the CDR3 DNA reads TGTGCCAGCAGCCGAGGAAGCGGCCTAACGGGAGGGCCAGGGAATGAGCAGTTCTTC. Translated: CASSRGSGLTGGPGNEQFF.